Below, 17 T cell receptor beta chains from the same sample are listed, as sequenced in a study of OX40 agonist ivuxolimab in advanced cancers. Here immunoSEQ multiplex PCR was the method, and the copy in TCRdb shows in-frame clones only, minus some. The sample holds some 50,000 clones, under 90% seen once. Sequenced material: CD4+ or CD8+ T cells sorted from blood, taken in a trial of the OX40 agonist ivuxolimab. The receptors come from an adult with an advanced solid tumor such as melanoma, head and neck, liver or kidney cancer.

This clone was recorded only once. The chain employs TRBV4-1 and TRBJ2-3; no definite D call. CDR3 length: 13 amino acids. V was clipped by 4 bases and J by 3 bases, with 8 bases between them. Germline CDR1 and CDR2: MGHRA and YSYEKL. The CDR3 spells CASSRQWTDTQYF. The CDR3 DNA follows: TGCGCCAGCAGCCGCCAGTGGACAGATACGCAGTATTTT.

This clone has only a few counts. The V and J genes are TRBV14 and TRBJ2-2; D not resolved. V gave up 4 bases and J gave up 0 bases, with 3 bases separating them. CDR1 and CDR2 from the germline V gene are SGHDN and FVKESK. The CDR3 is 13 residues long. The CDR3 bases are TGTGCCAGCAGCCGTACGAACACCGGGGAGCTGTTTTTT. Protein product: CASSRTNTGELFF.

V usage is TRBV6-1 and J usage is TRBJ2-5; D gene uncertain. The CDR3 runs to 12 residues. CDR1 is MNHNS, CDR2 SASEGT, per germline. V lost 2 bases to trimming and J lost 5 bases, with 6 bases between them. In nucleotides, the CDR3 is TGTGCCAGCAGTGAAAGAGCTGAGACCCAGTACTTC. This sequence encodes CASSERAETQYF.

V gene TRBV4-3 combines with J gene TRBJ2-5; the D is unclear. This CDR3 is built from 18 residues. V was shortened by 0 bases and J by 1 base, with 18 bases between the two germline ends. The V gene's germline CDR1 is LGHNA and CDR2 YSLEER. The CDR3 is CASSQELTLGRAQETQYF. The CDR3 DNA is TGCGCCAGCAGCCAAGAATTGACTTTGGGTAGGGCCCAAGAGACCCAGTACTTC.

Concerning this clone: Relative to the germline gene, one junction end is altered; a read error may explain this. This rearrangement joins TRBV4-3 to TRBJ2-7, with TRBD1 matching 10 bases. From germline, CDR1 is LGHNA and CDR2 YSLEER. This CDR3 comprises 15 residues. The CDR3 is CASSQGTGGDYGQYF. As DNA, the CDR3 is TGCGCCAGCAGCCAAGGGACAGGGGGGGACTACGGGCAGTACTTC.

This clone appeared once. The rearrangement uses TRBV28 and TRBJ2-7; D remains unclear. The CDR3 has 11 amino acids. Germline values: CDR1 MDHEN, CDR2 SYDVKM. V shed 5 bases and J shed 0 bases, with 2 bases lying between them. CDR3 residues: CASSVSYEQYF. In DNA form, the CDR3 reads TGTGCCAGCAGTGTCTCCTACGAGCAGTACTTC.

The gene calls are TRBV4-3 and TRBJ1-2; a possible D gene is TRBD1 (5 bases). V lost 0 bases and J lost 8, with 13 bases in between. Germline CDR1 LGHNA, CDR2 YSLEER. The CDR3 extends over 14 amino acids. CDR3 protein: CASSQEGTPYGYTF. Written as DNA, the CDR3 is TGCGCCAGCAGCCAAGAAGGGACCCCCTACGGCTACACCTTC.

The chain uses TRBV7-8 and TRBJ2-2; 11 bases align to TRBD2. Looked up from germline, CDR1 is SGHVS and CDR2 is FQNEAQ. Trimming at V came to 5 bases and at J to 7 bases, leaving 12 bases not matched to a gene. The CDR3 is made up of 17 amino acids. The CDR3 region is CASSARTSGPPGGELFF. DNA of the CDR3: TGTGCCAGCAGCGCCCGGACTAGCGGGCCACCAGGCGGGGAGCTGTTTTTT.

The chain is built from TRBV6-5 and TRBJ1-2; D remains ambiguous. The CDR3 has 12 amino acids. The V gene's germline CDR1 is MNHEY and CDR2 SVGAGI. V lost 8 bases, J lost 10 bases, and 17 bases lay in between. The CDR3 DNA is TGTGCCAGCCGGGCTGTCCTGTCCCCCTACACCTTC. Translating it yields CASRAVLSPYTF.

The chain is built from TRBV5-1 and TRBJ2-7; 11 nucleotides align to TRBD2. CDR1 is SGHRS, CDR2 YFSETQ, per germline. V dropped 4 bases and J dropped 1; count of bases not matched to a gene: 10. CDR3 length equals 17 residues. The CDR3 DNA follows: TGCGCCAGCAGCGCCGGGGTCGGGACTAGCGGTTCCTACGAGCAGTACTTC. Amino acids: CASSAGVGTSGSYEQYF.

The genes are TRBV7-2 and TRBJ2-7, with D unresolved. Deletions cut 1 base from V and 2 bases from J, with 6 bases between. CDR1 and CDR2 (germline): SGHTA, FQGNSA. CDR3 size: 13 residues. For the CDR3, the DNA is TGTGCCAGCAGCTTAGAGGGCACCTACGAGCAGTACTTC. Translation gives CASSLEGTYEQYF.

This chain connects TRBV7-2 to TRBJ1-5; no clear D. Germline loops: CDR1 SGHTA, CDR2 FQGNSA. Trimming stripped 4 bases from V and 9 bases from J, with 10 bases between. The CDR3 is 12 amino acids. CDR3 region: CASSSPRRPQHF. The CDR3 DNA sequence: TGTGCCAGCAGCTCGCCTCGCCGGCCCCAGCATTTT.

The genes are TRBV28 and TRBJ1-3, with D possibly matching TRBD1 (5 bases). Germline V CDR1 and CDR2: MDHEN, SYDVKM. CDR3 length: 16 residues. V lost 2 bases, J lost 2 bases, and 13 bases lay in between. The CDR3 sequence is CASSLPGGSAGNTIYF. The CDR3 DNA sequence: TGTGCCAGCAGTTTACCCGGGGGATCGGCTGGAAACACCATATATTTT.

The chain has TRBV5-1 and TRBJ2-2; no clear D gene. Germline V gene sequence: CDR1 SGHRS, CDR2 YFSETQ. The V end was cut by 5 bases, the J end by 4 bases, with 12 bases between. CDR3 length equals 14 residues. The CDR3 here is CASSNSRVTGELFF. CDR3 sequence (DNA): TGCGCCAGCAGTAACAGTCGAGTCACCGGGGAGCTGTTTTTT.

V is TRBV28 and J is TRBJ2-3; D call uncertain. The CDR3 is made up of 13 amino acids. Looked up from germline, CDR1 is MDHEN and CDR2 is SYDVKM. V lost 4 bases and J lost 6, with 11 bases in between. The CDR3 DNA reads TGTGCCAGCAGTTCCGCCCCGACTGATACGCAGTATTTT. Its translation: CASSSAPTDTQYF.

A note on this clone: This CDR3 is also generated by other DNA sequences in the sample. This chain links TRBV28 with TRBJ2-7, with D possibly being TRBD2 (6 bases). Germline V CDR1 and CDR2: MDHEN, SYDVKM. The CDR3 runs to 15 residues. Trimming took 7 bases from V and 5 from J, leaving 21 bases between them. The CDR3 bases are TGTGCCAGCAAAGAGGAGGGGCTAGGAAAGGACGAGCAGTACTTC. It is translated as CASKEEGLGKDEQYF. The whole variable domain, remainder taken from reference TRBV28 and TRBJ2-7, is DVKVTQSSRYLVKRTGEKVFLECVQDMDHENMFWYRQDPGLGLRLIYFSYDVKMKEKGDIPEGYSVSREKKERFSLILESASTNQTSMYLCASKEEGLGKDEQYFGPGTRLTVT.

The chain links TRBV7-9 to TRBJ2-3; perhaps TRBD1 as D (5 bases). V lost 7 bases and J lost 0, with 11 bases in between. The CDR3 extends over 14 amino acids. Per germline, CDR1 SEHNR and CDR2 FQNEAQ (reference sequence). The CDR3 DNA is TGTGCCAGCACATCAGGGCCGAGCACAGATACGCAGTATTTT. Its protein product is CASTSGPSTDTQYF.